This T cell receptor (beta chain) was sequenced for a study of T cell changes during pregnancy in multiple sclerosis. TCRdb's copy holds only in-frame clones and misses some; the assay was immunoSEQ multiplex PCR. The table records approximately 44,000 clones, just under 95% of them present only once. The ends were cut back, 3 bases at V and 1 base at J, with 10 bases in the middle. The CDR3 is made up of 14 amino acids. Germline assignment: CDR1 LNHDA and CDR2 SQIVND (reference sequence). The sample consisted of CD4+ T cells from peripheral blood mononuclear cells, taken in the first trimester of pregnancy. The V gene is TRBV19, the J gene TRBJ2-7, with a weak D call TRBD2 (5 bases). The receptor was derived from a female donor with multiple sclerosis, enrolled in a pregnancy study. CDR3 DNA sequence: TGTGCCAGTAGTATCCGGGGTACTTCCTACGAGCAGTACTTC. This translates into CASSIRGTSYEQYF.